This T cell receptor beta chain was recorded in a study of tumor and adjacent non-tumor tissue in lung cancer. Losses at the gene ends were 10 bases for V and 4 bases for J; bases not matched to a gene: 13. Per the germline V gene, CDR1 is MNHEY and CDR2 is SVGAGI. There are 16 residues in the CDR3. RNA was extracted from bulk tissue without any cell sorting. TCRbeta libraries were built with three rounds of nested PCR, modified from ARM-PCR. TCRdb ran MiXCR on the multiplex PCR reads and lists one entry per CDR3 protein. Of roughly 67,000 distinct CDR3 sequences in the sample, 55% to 70% were seen once.

Material: lung tumor tissue. The chain uses TRBV6-5 and TRBJ2-1; 10 bases agree with TRBD2. The source is a man in his fifties with non-small cell lung cancer. The CDR3 bases are TGTGCCAACAGCCGTCTAACTAGCGGGGCTTACAATGAGCAGTTCTTC. This encodes CANSRLTSGAYNEQFF.